The 10 T cell receptor beta chains in this list originate from one sample, sequenced in a study of cytomegalovirus exposure and HLA in healthy donors. The study ran its PCR with 60 Vbeta and 13 Jbeta primers. Using immunoSEQ multiplex PCR, the repertoire was profiled, and TCRdb retains in-frame clones only, with some absent. The sample includes around 190,000 clones, about 80% of them seen just once. Sample: PBMCs. These receptors were collected from a woman aged 40 to 50 in good health and CMV-seronegative.

The chain is built from TRBV2 and TRBJ2-3; the match to TRBD1 covers 7 bases. Germline V gene data show CDR1 as SNHLY and CDR2 as FYNNEI. V shed 4 bases and J 2 bases; nucleotides not matched to a gene: 9. The CDR3 consists of 16 residues. The CDR3: CASSAQGPSNTDTQYF. As DNA, the CDR3 is TGTGCCAGCAGTGCACAGGGGCCATCAAACACAGATACGCAGTATTTT. The full variable domain, rest sourced from reference TRBV2 and TRBJ2-3, is EPEVTQTPSHQVTQMGQEVILRCVPISNHLYFYWYRQILGQKVEFLVSFYNNEISEKSEIFDDQFSVERPDGSNFTLKIRSTKLEDSAMYFCASSAQGPSNTDTQYFGPGTRLTVL.

The CDR3 region has the DNA TGTGCCAGCAGCTTAGAGGGGGCGGTGAACACTGAAGCTTTCTTT. As protein: CASSLEGAVNTEAFF. The rearrangement links TRBV11-3 to TRBJ1-1; D possibly corresponds to TRBD1 (6 bases). The CDR3 consists of 15 residues. V was cut by 0 bases and J by 0 bases, with 8 bases left in between. The V gene's germline CDR1 is SGHNT and CDR2 YENEEA. Based on the CDR3 plus reference TRBV11-3 and TRBJ1-1, the full variable domain is EAGVVQSPRYKIIEKKQPVAFWCNPISGHNTLYWYLQNLGQGPELLIRYENEEAVDDSQLPKDRFSAERLKGVDSTLKIQPAELGDSAVYLCASSLEGAVNTEAFFGQGTRLTVV.

V is TRBV7-2 and J is TRBJ1-2, with no clear D. This CDR3 region has 16 residues. The V and J ends lost 5 bases and 0 bases respectively, with 16 bases between them. Germline CDR1 and CDR2: SGHTA and FQGNSA. CDR3 in DNA: TGTGCCAGCAGCCTAAGTCCCAGGCAGACTAACTATGGCTACACCTTC. As protein: CASSLSPRQTNYGYTF. The variable domain in full, with the rest retrieved from reference TRBV7-2 and TRBJ1-2, is GAGVSQSPSNKVTEKGKDVELRCDPISGHTALYWYRQSLGQGLEFLIYFQGNSAPDKSGLPSDRFSAERTGGSVSTLTIQRTQQEDSAVYLCASSLSPRQTNYGYTFGSGTRLTVV.

V and J are TRBV10-3 and TRBJ2-2; the match to TRBD2 covers 10 bases. Germline CDR1 and CDR2: ENHRY and SYGVKD. V lost 7 bases, J lost 2 bases, and 7 bases stayed unmatched. This CDR3 region has 16 residues. The CDR3 DNA reads as TGTGCCATCACCCCTTTAGCGGGAGGTAACACCGGGGAGCTGTTTTTT. Translation: CAITPLAGGNTGELFF.

The DNA of the CDR3 is TGTGCCAGCAGTGCAGGGAGGACTACAGATACGCAGTATTTT. Encoded protein: CASSAGRTTDTQYF. The chain links TRBV2 to TRBJ2-3; TRBD2 might be the D (6 bases). Germline V gives CDR1 SNHLY, CDR2 FYNNEI. With 4 bases removed from V and 3 bases from J, the gap between germline ends came to 11 bases. This CDR3 has 14 amino acids. The entire variable domain, with the rest obtained from reference TRBV2 and TRBJ2-3, is as follows: EPEVTQTPSHQVTQMGQEVILRCVPISNHLYFYWYRQILGQKVEFLVSFYNNEISEKSEIFDDQFSVERPDGSNFTLKIRSTKLEDSAMYFCASSAGRTTDTQYFGPGTRLTVL.

V and J are TRBV29-1 and TRBJ1-5, with TRBD1 matching over 7 bases. The CDR3 runs to 13 residues. Unmatched junction bases numbered 6, after V lost 4 bases and J lost 6 bases. Germline CDR1 and CDR2: SQVTM and ANQGSEA. CDR3: CSVGGGSAQPQHF. The CDR3 DNA follows: TGCAGCGTTGGAGGGGGCAGCGCTCAGCCCCAGCATTTT.

This clone was found once. This chain links TRBV12-5 with TRBJ1-5; D is uncertain. Germline-derived CDR1 and CDR2 are LGHNT and FRNRAP. The CDR3 runs to 15 residues. V was trimmed by 5 bases and J by 3 bases, leaving 14 bases between them. The chain's CDR3 is CASGLSDSNNQPQHF. The DNA of the CDR3 is TGTGCTAGTGGTCTATCTGATTCCAACAATCAGCCCCAGCATTTT. Variable domain in full (rest from reference TRBV12-5 and TRBJ1-5): DARVTQTPRHKVTEMGQEVTMRCQPILGHNTVFWYRQTMMQGLELLAYFRNRAPLDDSGMPKDRFSAEMPDATLATLKIQPSEPRDSAVYFCASGLSDSNNQPQHFGDGTRLSIL.

Comment on this clone: The identical CDR3 is also encoded by other nucleotide sequences in the sample. The genes are TRBV5-1 and TRBJ2-2; 7 bases match TRBD1. Germline V gene lookup returns CDR1 SGHRS and CDR2 YFSETQ. With 4 bases clipped from V and 6 bases from J, the junction kept 9 bases outside the gene matches. This CDR3 is 15 amino acids long. The chain's CDR3 is CASSLTGKGAGELFF. In nucleotides, the CDR3 is TGCGCCAGCAGCCTGACAGGGAAGGGGGCCGGGGAGCTGTTTTTT.

V is TRBV10-3 and J is TRBJ1-5, with 7 bases aligning to TRBD1. Germline loops: CDR1 ENHRY, CDR2 SYGVKD. The CDR3 runs 13 residues. Losses at the gene ends were 10 bases for V and 6 bases for J; bases not matched to a gene: 9. CDR3 bases: TGTGCCACCTCGGGACAGAGGGGTCAGCCCCAGCATTTT. This codes for CATSGQRGQPQHF.

This chain uses TRBV28 with TRBJ2-7; 9 nucleotides match TRBD2. Germline V gives CDR1 MDHEN, CDR2 SYDVKM. This CDR3 is built from 16 residues. After removal of 5 bases from V and 5 bases from J, the junction contained 13 bases not matched to a gene. CDR3 amino acids: CASSPGDWLAGNEQYV. The CDR3 DNA sequence: TGTGCCAGCAGTCCAGGGGATTGGCTAGCGGGAAACGAGCAGTACGTC.